The clone carrying this T cell receptor (beta chain) came up many times. No antigen is known for it. This sample is part of a study of neurological immune-mediated disorders. Study results and caveats: Sharing of CDR3 amino acid sequences among expanded clones across subjects was absent, suggesting private repertoires in all groups.

TCRdb redid the calling of the 5' RACE reads with MiXCR, one entry per CDR3 protein. The sample comprises tens of thousands of distinct CDR3 sequences, roughly 9.9% of which are singletons, and around 1.7% rests with the top ten. This CDR3 comprises 15 residues. Germline V gives CDR1 SEHNR, CDR2 FQNEAQ (reference sequence). V was clipped by 4 bases and J by 3 bases; unmatched bases: 8. The V and J genes are TRBV7-9 and TRBJ2-7, with TRBD2 matching 8 bases. This receptor was obtained from a man aged 45-65 years in good health. Sequencing was done on a sample of PBMCs. The CDR3 loop reads CASSSPERENYEQYF. Written as DNA, the CDR3 is TGTGCCAGCAGCTCACCGGAGCGGGAGAACTACGAGCAGTACTTC.